Presented here are 8 T cell receptor beta chains from one specimen sequenced in a study of blood T cell repertoires in COVID-19. Sequenced by immunoSEQ multiplex PCR; TCRdb stores in-frame clones only, minus some. The data show 250,000 or so clones, about four fifths seen once. Sequences were obtained from peripheral blood. Receptor source: a man older than 75 with acute or convalescent COVID-19.

The sample holds many counts of this clone. The chain combines TRBV9 with TRBJ1-2; 9 positions match TRBD1. CDR1 and CDR2 (germline): SGDLS, YYNGEE. The length of the CDR3 is 15 residues. J lost 5 bases, V lost 0 bases, and 5 bases had no gene match. The CDR3 nucleotides read TGTGCCAGCAGCGTAGGGACAGGGGCGGGATATGGCTACACCTTC. Its protein is CASSVGTGAGYGYTF.

The V gene is TRBV3-1 (or the pseudogene TRBV3-2), the J gene TRBJ1-4; D not certain. The CDR3 loop spans 17 amino acids. The germline V and J ends were trimmed by 0 bases and 8 bases, with 19 bases remaining between them. Germline V gives CDR1 LGHDT, CDR2 YNNKEL (reference sequence). CDR3 loop: CASSQDRSLESREKLFF. CDR3 nucleotide sequence: TGTGCCAGCAGCCAAGATAGGAGTCTTGAGTCAAGAGAAAAACTGTTTTTT.

The rearrangement joins TRBV3-1 (or the pseudogene TRBV3-2) to TRBJ2-7; possible D gene TRBD1, 6 bases. V gave up 4 bases and J gave up 7 bases, with 20 bases separating them. CDR3 size: 15 residues. The germline V gene encodes CDR1 LGHDT and CDR2 YNNKEL (reference sequence). CDR3 coding DNA: TGTGCCAGCAGCCGCGAACGGCTTGGGGGCGGTGAGCAGTACTTC. Its protein is CASSRERLGGGEQYF.

This rearrangement joins TRBV4-2 to TRBJ2-3; 11 nucleotides line up with TRBD2. Germline-derived CDR1 and CDR2 are LGHNA and YNFKEQ. The ends lost 4 bases at V and 4 bases at J; junction bases unmatched: 4. The CDR3 runs to 15 residues. The CDR3 region is CASSLSGGAADTQYF. Written as DNA, the CDR3 is TGTGCCAGCAGCCTTAGCGGGGGGGCGGCAGATACGCAGTATTTT.

The chain couples TRBV21-1 to TRBJ2-7; no check of the table's D call, TRBD1, against the DNA was made. TRBV21-1 is a listed pseudogene. The CDR3 consists of 15 residues. The CDR3 region has the DNA TGTGCCAGCAAGGGTCCCGGGACAGGCTCCTACGAGCAGTACTTC. It yields the protein CASKGPGTGSYEQYF.

The chain combines TRBV5-1 with TRBJ1-1, with D hard to call. With 3 bases removed from V and 6 bases from J, the gap between germline ends came to 9 bases. CDR1 is SGHRS, CDR2 YFSETQ, per germline. The CDR3 sequence is 12 residues long. The CDR3 spells CASSSGGSEAFF. The DNA for the CDR3 is TGCGCCAGCAGCTCAGGAGGCTCTGAAGCTTTCTTT.

The gene calls are TRBV28 and TRBJ1-2; D gene ambiguous. V lost 2 bases, J lost 4 bases, and 8 bases lay in between. This CDR3 is 13 amino acids long. Germline lookup yields CDR1 MDHEN and CDR2 SYDVKM. CDR3 region: CASSLEGFYGYTF. The DNA of the CDR3 is TGTGCCAGCAGTTTAGAGGGATTCTATGGCTACACCTTC.

The chain is built from TRBV9 and TRBJ1-1, with D possibly matching TRBD1 (6 bases). Trimming pared 4 bases from V and 0 bases from J, leaving 16 bases between. The CDR3 has 16 amino acids. The germline V gene has CDR1 SGDLS and CDR2 YYNGEE. For the CDR3, the DNA is TGTGCCAGCAGCCCCGGCCAGGGGCGTCTGAACACTGAAGCTTTCTTT. The encoded protein is CASSPGQGRLNTEAFF.